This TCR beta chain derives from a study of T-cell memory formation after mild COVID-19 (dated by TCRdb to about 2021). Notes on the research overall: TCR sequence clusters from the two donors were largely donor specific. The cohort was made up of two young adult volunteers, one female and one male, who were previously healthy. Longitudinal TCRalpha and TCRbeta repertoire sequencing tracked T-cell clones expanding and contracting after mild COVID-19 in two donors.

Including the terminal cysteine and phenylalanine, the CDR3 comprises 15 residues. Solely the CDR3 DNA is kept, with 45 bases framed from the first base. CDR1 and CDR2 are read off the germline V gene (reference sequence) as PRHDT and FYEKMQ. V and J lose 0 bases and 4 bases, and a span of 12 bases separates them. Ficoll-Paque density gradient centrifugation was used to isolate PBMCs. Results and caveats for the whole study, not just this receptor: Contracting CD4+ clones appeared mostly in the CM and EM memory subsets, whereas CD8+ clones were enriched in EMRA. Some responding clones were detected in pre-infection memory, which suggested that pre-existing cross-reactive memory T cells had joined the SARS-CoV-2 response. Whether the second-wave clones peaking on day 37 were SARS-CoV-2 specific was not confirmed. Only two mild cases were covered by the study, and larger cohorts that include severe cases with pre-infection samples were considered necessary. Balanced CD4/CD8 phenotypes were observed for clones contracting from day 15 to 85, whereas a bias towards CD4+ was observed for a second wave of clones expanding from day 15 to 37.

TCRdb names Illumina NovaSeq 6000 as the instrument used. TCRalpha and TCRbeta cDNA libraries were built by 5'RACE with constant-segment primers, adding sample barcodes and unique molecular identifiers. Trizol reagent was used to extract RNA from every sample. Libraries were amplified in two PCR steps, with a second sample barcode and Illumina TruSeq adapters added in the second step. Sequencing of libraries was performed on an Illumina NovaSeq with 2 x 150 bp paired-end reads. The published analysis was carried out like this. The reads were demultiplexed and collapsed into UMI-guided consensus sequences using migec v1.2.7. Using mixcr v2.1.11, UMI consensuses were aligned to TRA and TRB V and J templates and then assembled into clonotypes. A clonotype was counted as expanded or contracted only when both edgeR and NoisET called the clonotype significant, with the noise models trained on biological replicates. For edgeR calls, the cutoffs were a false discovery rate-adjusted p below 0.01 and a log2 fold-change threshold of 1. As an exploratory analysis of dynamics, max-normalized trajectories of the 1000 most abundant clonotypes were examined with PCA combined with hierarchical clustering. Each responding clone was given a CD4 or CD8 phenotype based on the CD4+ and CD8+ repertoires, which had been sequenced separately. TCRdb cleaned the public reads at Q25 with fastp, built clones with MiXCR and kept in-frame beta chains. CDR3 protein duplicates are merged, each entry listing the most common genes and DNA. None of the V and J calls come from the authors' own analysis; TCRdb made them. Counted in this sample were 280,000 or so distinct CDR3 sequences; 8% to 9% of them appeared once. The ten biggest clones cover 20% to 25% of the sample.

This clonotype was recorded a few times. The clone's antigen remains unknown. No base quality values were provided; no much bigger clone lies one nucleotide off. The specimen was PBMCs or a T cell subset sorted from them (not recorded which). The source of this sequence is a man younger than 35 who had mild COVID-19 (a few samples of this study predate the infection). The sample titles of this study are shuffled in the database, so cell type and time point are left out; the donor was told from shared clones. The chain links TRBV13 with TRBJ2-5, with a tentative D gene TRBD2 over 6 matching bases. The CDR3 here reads CASSLGSGGRETQYF. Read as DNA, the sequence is TGTGCCAGCAGCTTAGGTTCCGGGGGAAGAGAGACCCAGTACTTC.